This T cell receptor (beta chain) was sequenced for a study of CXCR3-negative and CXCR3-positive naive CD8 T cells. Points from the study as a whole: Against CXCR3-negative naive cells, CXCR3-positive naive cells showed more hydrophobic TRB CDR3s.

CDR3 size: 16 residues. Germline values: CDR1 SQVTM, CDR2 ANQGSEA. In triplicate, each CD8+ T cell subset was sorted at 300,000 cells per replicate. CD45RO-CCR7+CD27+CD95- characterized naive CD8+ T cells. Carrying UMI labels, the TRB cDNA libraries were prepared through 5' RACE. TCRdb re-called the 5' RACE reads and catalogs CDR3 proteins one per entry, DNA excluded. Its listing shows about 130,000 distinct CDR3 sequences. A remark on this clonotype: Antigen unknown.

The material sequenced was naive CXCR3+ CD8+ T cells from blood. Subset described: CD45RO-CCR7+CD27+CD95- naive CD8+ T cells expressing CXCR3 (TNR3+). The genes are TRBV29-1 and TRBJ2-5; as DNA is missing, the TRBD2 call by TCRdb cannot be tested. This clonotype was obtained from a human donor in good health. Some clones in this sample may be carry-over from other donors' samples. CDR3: CSVQTGLGLRGETQYF.